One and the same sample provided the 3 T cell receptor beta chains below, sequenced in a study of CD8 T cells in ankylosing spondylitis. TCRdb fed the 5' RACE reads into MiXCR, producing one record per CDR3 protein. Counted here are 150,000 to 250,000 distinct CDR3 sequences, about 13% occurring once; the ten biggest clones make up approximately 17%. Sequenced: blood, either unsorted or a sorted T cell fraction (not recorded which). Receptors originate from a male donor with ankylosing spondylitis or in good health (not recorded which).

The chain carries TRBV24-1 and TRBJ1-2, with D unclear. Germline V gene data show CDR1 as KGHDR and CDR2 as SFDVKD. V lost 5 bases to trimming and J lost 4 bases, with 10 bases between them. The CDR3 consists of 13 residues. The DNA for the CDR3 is TGTGCCACCAGTGGTCGGAAGATCTATGGCTACACCTTC. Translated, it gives CATSGRKIYGYTF.

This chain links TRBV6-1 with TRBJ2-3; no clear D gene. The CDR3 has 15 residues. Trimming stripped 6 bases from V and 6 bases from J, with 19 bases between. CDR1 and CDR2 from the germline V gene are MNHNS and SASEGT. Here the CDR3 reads CASSSPGDGEDTQYF. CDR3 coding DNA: TGTGCCAGCAGCTCTCCAGGAGACGGTGAGGATACGCAGTATTTT.

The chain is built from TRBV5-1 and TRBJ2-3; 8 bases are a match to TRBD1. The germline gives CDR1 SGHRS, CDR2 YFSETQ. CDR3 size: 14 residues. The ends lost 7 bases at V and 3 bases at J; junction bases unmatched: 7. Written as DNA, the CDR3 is TGCGCCAGCTGGAGGGGGACAGGAACAGATACGCAGTATTTT. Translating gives CASWRGTGTDTQYF.